This T cell receptor beta chain was retrieved from a study of blood T cell repertoires in COVID-19. Study details: Samples representing acute and convalescent COVID-19 were sourced from the United States, Italy and Spain. T cells, B-cell-depleted T cells, or PBMCs provided the cDNA or gDNA that served as material.

The CDR3 consists of 13 residues. V lost 3 bases, J lost 5 bases, and 9 bases lay in between. Germline assignment: CDR1 SGHTA and CDR2 FQGTGA. In the original processing: For nucleated cells, counts were estimated from reference gene primer amplification. Assay: immunoSEQ multiplex PCR; the TCRdb copy retains only in-frame clones and omits some. The DNA gave D and trimming, while V, J and clone size come from that table. The sample has roughly 130,000 clones; around four fifths are singletons. This receptor was taken from a man in his forties with active or convalescent COVID-19. V and J are TRBV7-3 and TRBJ2-3, with unresolved D. The sample was peripheral blood. The DNA for the CDR3 is TGTGCCAGCAGCTTCTCGCACGGAGATACGCAGTATTTT. It is translated as CASSFSHGDTQYF.